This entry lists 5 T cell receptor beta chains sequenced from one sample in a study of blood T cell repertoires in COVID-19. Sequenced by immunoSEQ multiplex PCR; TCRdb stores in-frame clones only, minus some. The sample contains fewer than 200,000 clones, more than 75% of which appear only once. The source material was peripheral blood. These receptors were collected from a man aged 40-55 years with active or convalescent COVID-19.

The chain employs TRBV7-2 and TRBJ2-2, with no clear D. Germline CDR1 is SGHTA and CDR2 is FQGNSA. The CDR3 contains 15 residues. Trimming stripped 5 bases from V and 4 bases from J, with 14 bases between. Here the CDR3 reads CASSLTTGGTGELFF. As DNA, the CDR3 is TGTGCCAGCAGCCTTACAACTGGCGGCACCGGGGAGCTGTTTTTT.

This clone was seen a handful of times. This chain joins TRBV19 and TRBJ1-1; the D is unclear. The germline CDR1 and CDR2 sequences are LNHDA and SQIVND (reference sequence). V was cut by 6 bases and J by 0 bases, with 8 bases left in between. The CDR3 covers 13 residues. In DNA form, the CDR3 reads TGTGCCAGTAGCGGACTGCTGAACACTGAAGCTTTCTTT. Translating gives CASSGLLNTEAFF.

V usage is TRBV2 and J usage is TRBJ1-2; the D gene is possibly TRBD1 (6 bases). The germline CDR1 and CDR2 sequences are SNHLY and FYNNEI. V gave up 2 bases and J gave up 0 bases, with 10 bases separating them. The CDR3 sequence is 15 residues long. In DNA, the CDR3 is TGTGCCAGCAGTGAATCTCAGGGGTCTAACTATGGCTACACCTTC. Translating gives CASSESQGSNYGYTF.

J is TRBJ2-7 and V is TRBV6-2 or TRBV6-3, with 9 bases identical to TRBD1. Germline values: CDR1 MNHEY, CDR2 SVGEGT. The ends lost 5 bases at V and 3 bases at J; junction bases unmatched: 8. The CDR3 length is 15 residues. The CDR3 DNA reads TGTGCCAGCAGTGACCCCGGACAGGGGATCTACGAGCAGTACTTC. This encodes CASSDPGQGIYEQYF.

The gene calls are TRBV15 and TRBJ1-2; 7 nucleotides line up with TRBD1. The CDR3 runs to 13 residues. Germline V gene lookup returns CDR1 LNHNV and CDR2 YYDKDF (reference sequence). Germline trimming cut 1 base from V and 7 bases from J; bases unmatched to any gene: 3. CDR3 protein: CATSRGQGRGYTF. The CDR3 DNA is TGTGCCACCAGCAGAGGACAGGGACGTGGCTACACCTTC.